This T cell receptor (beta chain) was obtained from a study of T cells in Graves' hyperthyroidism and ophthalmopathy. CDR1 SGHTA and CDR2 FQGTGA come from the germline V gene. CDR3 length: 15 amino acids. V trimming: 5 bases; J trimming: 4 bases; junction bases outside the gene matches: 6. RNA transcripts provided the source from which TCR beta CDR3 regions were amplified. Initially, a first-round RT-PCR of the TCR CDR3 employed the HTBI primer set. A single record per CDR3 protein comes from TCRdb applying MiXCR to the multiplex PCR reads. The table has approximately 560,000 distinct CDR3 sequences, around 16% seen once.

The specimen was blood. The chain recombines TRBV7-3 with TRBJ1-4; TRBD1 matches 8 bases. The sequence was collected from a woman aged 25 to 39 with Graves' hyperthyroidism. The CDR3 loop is CASSPGQADNEKLFF. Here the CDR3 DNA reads TGTGCCAGCAGCCCGGGACAGGCAGATAATGAAAAACTGTTTTTT. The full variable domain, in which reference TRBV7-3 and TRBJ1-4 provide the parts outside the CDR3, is GAGVSQTPSNKVTEKGKYVELRCDPISGHTALYWYRQSLGQGPEFLIYFQGTGAADDSGLPNDRFFAVRPEGSVSTLKIQRTERGDSAVYLCASSPGQADNEKLFFGSGTQLSVL.